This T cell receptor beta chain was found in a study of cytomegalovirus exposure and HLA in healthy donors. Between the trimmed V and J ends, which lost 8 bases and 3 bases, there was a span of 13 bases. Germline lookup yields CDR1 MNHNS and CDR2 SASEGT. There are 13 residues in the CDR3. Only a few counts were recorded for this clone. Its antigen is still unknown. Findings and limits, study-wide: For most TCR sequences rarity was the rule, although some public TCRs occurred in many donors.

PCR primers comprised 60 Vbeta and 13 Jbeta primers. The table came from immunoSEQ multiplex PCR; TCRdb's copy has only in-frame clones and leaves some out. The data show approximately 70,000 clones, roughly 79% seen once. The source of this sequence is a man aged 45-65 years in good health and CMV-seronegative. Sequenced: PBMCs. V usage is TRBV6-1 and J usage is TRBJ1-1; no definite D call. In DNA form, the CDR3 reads TGTGCCAGCCGGGAGGGCTGGGACACTGAAGCTTTCTTT. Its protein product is CASREGWDTEAFF.